Detailed here is one TCR beta chain. What it recognizes is unknown. TCRdb redid the calling of the 5' RACE reads with MiXCR, one entry per CDR3 protein. This table holds roughly 480,000 distinct CDR3 sequences, approximately 25% found once. The CDR3 runs 13 residues. V shed 11 bases and J shed 3 bases, with 13 bases lying between them. This record belongs to a study of identical twins. The study, taken as a whole, reports: Donors were not followed over many years; analysis was cross-sectional. Clonotypes of the beta chain that were abundant in cord blood carried fewer insertions (memory repertoires showed none).

The same specimen was also included in a second study, on T cells expressing NK-cell markers.

The clonotype was recovered from a woman aged 18-30 years in good health. The rearrangement links TRBV12-3 or TRBV12-4 to TRBJ2-2, with D possibly being TRBD1 (5 bases). Input material: CD4+ T cells sorted from blood. CDR3 coding DNA: TGTGCCTCAGGGCCGGTACACACCGGGGAGCTGTTTTTT. Protein product: CASGPVHTGELFF.